This TCR beta chain derives from a study of T cells in Graves' hyperthyroidism and ophthalmopathy. Findings and caveats of the study: Most thyroid clonotypes expanded above 0.001 appeared in blood too. Ophthalmopathy was told apart from stable hyperthyroidism by a 13 V-J model.

This clonotype turned up a few times. The antigen remains undetermined. The CDR3 sequence is 15 residues long. From germline, CDR1 is ENHRY and CDR2 SYGVKD. V was clipped by 4 bases and J by 3 bases; unmatched bases: 8. Not enrolled were patients with uncontrolled infection, other autoimmune disease, pregnancy or lactation. RNA transcripts gave rise to amplified TCR beta CDR3 regions. In the first-round RT-PCR of the TCR CDR3, the HTBI primer set was used. Each CDR3 protein is one row after TCRdb ran MiXCR on the multiplex PCR reads. Of some 340,000 distinct CDR3 sequences in the sample, roughly an eighth were seen once.

This rearrangement joins TRBV10-3 to TRBJ1-1; 7 nucleotides align to TRBD1. The sequenced material came from blood. This receptor was obtained from a woman aged 40 to 50 with Graves' ophthalmopathy. The CDR3: CAISGTGRGDTEAFF. The DNA of the CDR3 is TGTGCCATCAGTGGGACAGGACGAGGTGACACTGAAGCTTTCTTT.